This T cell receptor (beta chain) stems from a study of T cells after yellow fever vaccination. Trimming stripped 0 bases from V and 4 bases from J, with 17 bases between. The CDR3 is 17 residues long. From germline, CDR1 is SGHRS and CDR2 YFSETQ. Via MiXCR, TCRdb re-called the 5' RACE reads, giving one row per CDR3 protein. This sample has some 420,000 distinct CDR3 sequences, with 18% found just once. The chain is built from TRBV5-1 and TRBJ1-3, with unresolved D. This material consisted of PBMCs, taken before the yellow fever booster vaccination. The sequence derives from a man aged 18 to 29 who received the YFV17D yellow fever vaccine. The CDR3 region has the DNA TGCGCCAGCAGCTTGGAAGGCTTTCGACCCGTAGGAAACACCATATATTTT. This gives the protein CASSLEGFRPVGNTIYF.